Shown below are 31 T cell receptor beta chains from a single sample sequenced in a study of blood T cell repertoires in COVID-19. Libraries were prepared by immunoSEQ multiplex PCR; TCRdb keeps only in-frame clonotypes and omits some of them. The sample yields roughly 140,000 clones, about 90% seen once. Sequences were obtained from peripheral blood. The receptor set was obtained from a woman aged 80 or older with acute or convalescent COVID-19.

Only a few counts were recorded for this clone. The V gene is TRBV3-1 (or the pseudogene TRBV3-2), the J gene TRBJ1-1; D possibly corresponds to TRBD1 (6 bases). The germline V and J ends were trimmed by 1 base and 7 bases, with 13 bases remaining between them. Germline V lookup: CDR1 LGHDT, CDR2 YNNKEL (reference sequence). The CDR3 has 14 amino acids. CDR3 bases: TGTGCCAGCAGCCAAGGGGGGGGCAAGGGTGAAGCTTTCTTT. Translated: CASSQGGGKGEAFF.

The chain joins TRBV2 to TRBJ1-1; D not certain. V was trimmed by 6 bases and J by 5 bases, leaving 19 bases between them. There are 15 residues in the CDR3. The germline gives CDR1 SNHLY, CDR2 FYNNEI. DNA for the CDR3: TGTGCCAGCAGCGGATCTCAATACCCCGGGACTGAAGCTTTCTTT. Protein: CASSGSQYPGTEAFF.

This rearrangement joins TRBV28 to TRBJ2-5; 9 nucleotides agree with TRBD2. CDR1 MDHEN and CDR2 SYDVKM come from the germline V gene. V shed 3 bases, J shed 0 bases, and the junction held 11 bases outside the gene matches. This CDR3 has 18 amino acids. This CDR3 is CASSLGSSGAPYQETQYF. Here the CDR3 DNA reads TGTGCCAGCAGTTTGGGGTCTAGCGGGGCCCCGTACCAAGAGACCCAGTACTTC. Full variable domain (remainder filled in from reference TRBV28 and TRBJ2-5): DVKVTQSSRYLVKRTGEKVFLECVQDMDHENMFWYRQDPGLGLRLIYFSYDVKMKEKGDIPEGYSVSREKKERFSLILESASTNQTSMYLCASSLGSSGAPYQETQYFGPGTRLLVL.

The chain employs TRBV27 and TRBJ2-2; TRBD1 matches 9 bases. The CDR3 length is 17 residues. The J segment lost 5 bases and the V segment lost 5 bases, leaving 12 bases of the junction unmatched. CDR1 MNHEY and CDR2 SMNVEV come from the germline V gene (reference sequence). This CDR3 reads CASSPHLQGAATGELFF. CDR3 nucleotides: TGTGCCAGCAGTCCCCATCTACAGGGGGCGGCGACCGGGGAGCTGTTTTTT.

V usage is TRBV5-1 and J usage is TRBJ2-5, with 10 nucleotides matching TRBD2. V lost 5 bases to trimming and J lost 5 bases; unmatched junction nucleotides: 6. Germline loops: CDR1 SGHRS, CDR2 YFSETQ. There are 14 residues in the CDR3. CDR3 nucleotides: TGCGCCAGCAGTCAGTCTAGCGGGGGTGAGACCCAGTACTTC. Its translation: CASSQSSGGETQYF.

The V and J genes are TRBV2 and TRBJ1-2; perhaps TRBD1 as D (6 bases). The CDR3 covers 13 residues. V lost 4 bases and J lost 5, with 11 bases in between. In germline, CDR1 is SNHLY, CDR2 FYNNEI. CDR3 nucleotides: TGTGCCAGCAGTGTCGACAGGTATTATGGCTACACCTTC. Its protein is CASSVDRYYGYTF. The entire variable domain, with the rest obtained from reference TRBV2 and TRBJ1-2, is as follows: EPEVTQTPSHQVTQMGQEVILRCVPISNHLYFYWYRQILGQKVEFLVSFYNNEISEKSEIFDDQFSVERPDGSNFTLKIRSTKLEDSAMYFCASSVDRYYGYTFGSGTRLTVV.

The chain has TRBV7-9 and TRBJ1-1; 7 positions match TRBD1. The ends lost 5 bases at V and 3 bases at J; junction bases unmatched: 6. This CDR3 has 14 residues. Germline values: CDR1 SEHNR, CDR2 FQNEAQ (reference sequence). The CDR3 DNA reads TGTGCCAGCAGCCAACGGACAGGAGACACTGAAGCTTTCTTT. Translation gives CASSQRTGDTEAFF. The full variable domain, completed using reference TRBV7-9 and TRBJ1-1, is DTGVSQNPRHKITKRGQNVTFRCDPISEHNRLYWYRQTLGQGPEFLTYFQNEAQLEKSRLLSDRFSAERPKGSFSTLEIQRTEQGDSAMYLCASSQRTGDTEAFFGQGTRLTVV.

V is TRBV20-1 and J is TRBJ2-1, with D possibly being TRBD2 (6 bases). Germline V lookup: CDR1 DFQATT, CDR2 SNEGSKA (reference sequence). The CDR3 length is 11 residues. The V gene lost 5 bases and the J gene lost 15 bases, with 17 bases spanning the gap. As DNA, the CDR3 is TGCAGTGCTTACAACCGGGACTCATCGTTCTTC. Its translation is CSAYNRDSSFF.

The chain joins TRBV7-9 to TRBJ2-7, with D perhaps TRBD2 (5 bases). The V end was cut by 1 base, the J end by 9 bases, with 13 bases between. This CDR3 comprises 13 residues. Looked up from germline, CDR1 is SEHNR and CDR2 is FQNEAQ (reference sequence). In DNA, the CDR3 is TGTGCCAGCAGCTTAGAAGGAGGCGCAACGCAGTACTTC. As protein: CASSLEGGATQYF.

This clone occurred once. The chain recombines TRBV3-1 (or the pseudogene TRBV3-2) with TRBJ1-2, with 8 bases lining up with TRBD1. V trimming: 0 bases; J trimming: 5 bases; junction bases outside the gene matches: 8. This CDR3 has 16 residues. Germline V gene lookup returns CDR1 LGHDT and CDR2 YNNKEL (reference sequence). CDR3 sequence reads: CASSQDPRQGRYGYTF. The CDR3, as DNA: TGTGCCAGCAGCCAAGACCCGAGACAGGGGAGGTATGGCTACACCTTC.

The chain couples TRBV27 to TRBJ2-3, with D possibly matching TRBD2 (7 bases). Trimming shortened V by 6 bases and J by 0 bases, and 13 bases separated the two germline ends. The germline V gene has CDR1 MNHEY and CDR2 SMNVEV (reference sequence). The CDR3 is 15 residues long. For the CDR3, the DNA is TGTGCCAGCAGCTTAGGGGGGGCGAGCACAGATACGCAGTATTTT. As protein: CASSLGGASTDTQYF.

The rearrangement uses TRBV13 and TRBJ1-3, with D perhaps matching TRBD1 (5 bases). V was cut by 5 bases and J by 2 bases, with 22 bases left in between. CDR3 length: 18 residues. Germline V gene data show CDR1 as PRHDT and CDR2 as FYEKMQ (reference sequence). The CDR3 region is CASSPSRGRGGTGNTIYF. Here the CDR3 DNA reads TGTGCCAGCAGCCCTAGTCGGGGCCGGGGGGGAACTGGAAACACCATATATTTT.

The J gene is TRBJ1-6, the V gene TRBV5-1; a possible D gene is TRBD1 (5 bases). This CDR3 is built from 16 residues. Germline CDR1 SGHRS, CDR2 YFSETQ. V gave up 4 bases and J gave up 7 bases, with 18 bases separating them. The CDR3 sequence is CASSQNRRELNSPLHF. The CDR3 DNA sequence: TGCGCCAGCAGCCAAAACCGCAGGGAATTGAATTCACCCCTCCACTTT.

CDR3 residues: CASSPRAHANNSPLHF. The CDR3 nucleotides are TGTGCCAGCTCACCACGCGCCCACGCCAATAATTCACCCCTCCACTTT. V and J are TRBV18 and TRBJ1-6; the D is unclear. The CDR3 sequence is 16 residues long. Between the trimmed V and J ends, which lost 1 base and 5 bases, there was a span of 12 bases. Germline CDR1 KGHSH, CDR2 LQKENI.

A single count supports this clone. The chain has TRBV5-1 and TRBJ1-3; D is unclear. With 2 bases removed from V and 4 bases from J, the gap between germline ends came to 13 bases. The CDR3 sequence is 15 residues long. Germline assignment: CDR1 SGHRS and CDR2 YFSETQ. The CDR3 DNA sequence: TGCGCCAGCAGCTTAGGTAGTGCAGGCGGAAACACCATATATTTT. This gives the protein CASSLGSAGGNTIYF.

This sequence joins TRBV5-1 and TRBJ1-1; possible D gene TRBD1, 5 bases. CDR1 and CDR2 (germline): SGHRS, YFSETQ. This CDR3 spans 17 amino acids. The V end was cut by 5 bases, the J end by 2 bases, with 22 bases between. CDR3 protein: CASRPQGYYAQNTEAFF. Written as DNA, the CDR3 is TGCGCCAGCAGACCTCAGGGATACTATGCTCAAAACACTGAAGCTTTCTTT.

This clone was found a few times. The V call is TRBV7-8, the J call TRBJ1-3; TRBD1 matches 7 bases. V was clipped by 7 bases and J by 4 bases; unmatched bases: 10. Germline V CDR1 and CDR2: SGHVS, FQNEAQ. CDR3 length: 15 residues. The CDR3 reads CASIPWTGYGNTIYF. The DNA for the CDR3 is TGTGCCAGCATCCCCTGGACAGGCTACGGAAACACCATATATTTT.

The chain links TRBV15 to TRBJ2-2, with 10 nucleotides matching TRBD1. The CDR3 extends over 15 amino acids. V was clipped by 3 bases and J by 7 bases; unmatched bases: 5. Germline assignment: CDR1 LNHNV and CDR2 YYDKDF (reference sequence). CDR3 sequence (DNA): TGTGCCACCAGCAGGACCGGGACAGGGGTCGGGGAGCTGTTTTTT. Encoded protein: CATSRTGTGVGELFF.

The V gene is TRBV30, the J gene TRBJ1-1; TRBD1 matches at 8 bases. The CDR3 extends over 14 amino acids. V dropped 2 bases and J dropped 7; count of bases not matched to a gene: 9. Per germline, CDR1 GTSNPN and CDR2 SVGIG (reference sequence). CDR3 region: CAWSLDRGVGEAFF. The CDR3 DNA is TGTGCCTGGAGTTTAGACAGGGGAGTTGGTGAAGCTTTCTTT.

This chain joins TRBV11-2 and TRBJ1-1, with 8 bases that match TRBD1. This CDR3 spans 15 amino acids. Germline V gene sequence: CDR1 SGHAT, CDR2 FQNNGV. The ends lost 3 bases at V and 3 bases at J; junction bases unmatched: 6. In DNA form, the CDR3 reads TGTGCCAGCAGCTTCAGGGGGCGCCGGGACACTGAAGCTTTCTTT. The encoded protein is CASSFRGRRDTEAFF.

The J gene is TRBJ1-4, the V gene TRBV7-9, with 10 bases aligning to TRBD1. Trimming removed 6 bases from V and 7 bases from J; junction bases left unmatched: 2. Per germline, CDR1 SEHNR and CDR2 FQNEAQ (reference sequence). The CDR3 contains 13 residues. CDR3: CASRRTGGEKLFF. The CDR3 coding sequence is TGTGCCAGCAGACGGACAGGGGGTGAAAAACTGTTTTTT.

The chain uses TRBV4-1 and TRBJ1-4; D may be TRBD1 (6 bases). From germline, CDR1 is MGHRA and CDR2 YSYEKL. This CDR3 region has 15 residues. V lost 4 bases to trimming and J lost 3 bases, with 12 bases between them. In DNA form, the CDR3 reads TGCGCCAGCAGCCCAGGGGAATCCGCTAATGAAAAACTGTTTTTT. It is translated as CASSPGESANEKLFF.

The chain combines TRBV5-1 with TRBJ1-2; the D gene is possibly TRBD1 (5 bases). V was clipped by 0 bases and J by 5 bases, with 11 bases between them. The germline V gene encodes CDR1 SGHRS and CDR2 YFSETQ. This CDR3 comprises 14 residues. CDR3 protein: CASSLGQPGYGYTF. For the CDR3, the DNA is TGCGCCAGCAGCTTGGGACAGCCAGGGTATGGCTACACCTTC.

This chain joins TRBV20-1 and TRBJ2-3, with TRBD2 identical over 10 bases. Germline V gene sequence: CDR1 DFQATT, CDR2 SNEGSKA (reference sequence). The CDR3 is made up of 14 amino acids. V lost 3 bases and J lost 2; bases outside the gene matches: 2. This CDR3 reads CSASSGGNTDTQYF. As DNA, the CDR3 is TGCAGTGCTAGTAGCGGGGGGAACACAGATACGCAGTATTTT.

V is TRBV5-1 and J is TRBJ2-1; 15 nucleotides align to TRBD2. The trim removed 4 bases at V and 0 bases at J, leaving 8 bases unmatched. This CDR3 has 19 residues. Germline V gives CDR1 SGHRS, CDR2 YFSETQ. CDR3 protein: CASSPEGTSGGTSYNEQFF. The CDR3 bases are TGCGCCAGCAGCCCGGAGGGGACTAGCGGGGGGACCTCCTACAATGAGCAGTTCTTC.

This chain joins TRBV5-1 and TRBJ1-1, with 8 bases aligning to TRBD1. V dropped 2 bases and J dropped 7; count of bases not matched to a gene: 7. The CDR3 spans 14 residues. Germline-derived CDR1 and CDR2 are SGHRS and YFSETQ. The CDR3 reads CASSLAGGGDEAFF. The CDR3 DNA reads TGCGCCAGCAGCTTAGCAGGGGGCGGGGATGAAGCTTTCTTT.

The chain joins TRBV9 to TRBJ2-2, with D unresolved. The CDR3 consists of 12 residues. V gave up 4 bases and J gave up 7 bases, with 8 bases separating them. The germline V gene has CDR1 SGDLS and CDR2 YYNGEE. CDR3 DNA sequence: TGTGCCAGCAGCCCCGACATCGGGGAGCTGTTTTTT. It is translated as CASSPDIGELFF. Looking up the rest from reference TRBV9 and TRBJ2-2 gives the full variable domain: DSGVTQTPKHLITATGQRVTLRCSPRSGDLSVYWYQQSLDQGLQFLIQYYNGEERAKGNILERFSAQQFPDLHSELNLSSLELGDSALYFCASSPDIGELFFGEGSRLTVL.

This chain connects TRBV2 to TRBJ2-3, with TRBD2 matching 10 bases. The V segment lost 3 bases and the J segment 7 bases; nucleotides outside the gene matches: 7. The CDR3 has 15 amino acids. CDR1 and CDR2 from the germline V gene are SNHLY and FYNNEI. CDR3 loop: CASSEGASGGYTQYF. The CDR3 DNA reads TGTGCCAGCAGTGAGGGTGCTAGCGGGGGATATACGCAGTATTTT. The variable domain in full, completed from reference TRBV2 and TRBJ2-3, reads EPEVTQTPSHQVTQMGQEVILRCVPISNHLYFYWYRQILGQKVEFLVSFYNNEISEKSEIFDDQFSVERPDGSNFTLKIRSTKLEDSAMYFCASSEGASGGYTQYFGPGTRLTVL.

The V and J genes are TRBV14 and TRBJ1-1; no definite D call. The CDR3 runs 13 residues. Germline V gene lookup returns CDR1 SGHDN and CDR2 FVKESK. V gave up 4 bases and J gave up 10 bases, with 16 bases separating them. The CDR3 DNA reads as TGTGCCAGCAGCCCGAGGTACGGCGGCCGAGCTTTCTTT. Translating it yields CASSPRYGGRAFF.

The chain recombines TRBV5-5 with TRBJ1-2, with TRBD1 matching 9 bases. The V and J ends lost 4 bases and 8 bases, in that order; junction bases with no gene match: 12. The CDR3 length is 15 residues. Germline V gene sequence: CDR1 SGHKS, CDR2 YYEKEE (reference sequence). The CDR3 DNA sequence: TGTGCCAGCAGCGCCTATACAGGGGGCGCGGGAGGCTACACCTTC. Protein sequence: CASSAYTGGAGGYTF.

The genes are TRBV30 and TRBJ1-2, with TRBD1 matching 8 bases. CDR1 GTSNPN and CDR2 SVGIG come from the germline V gene (reference sequence). The CDR3 extends over 14 amino acids. The ends lost 0 bases at V and 5 bases at J; junction bases unmatched: 5. The CDR3 sequence is CAWSVTGGLYGYTF. DNA of the CDR3: TGTGCCTGGAGTGTAACAGGGGGGCTATATGGCTACACCTTC. The complete variable domain, with remaining parts taken from reference TRBV30 and TRBJ1-2, reads SQTIHQWPATLVQPVGSPLSLECTVEGTSNPNLYWYRQAAGRGLQLLFYSVGIGQISSEVPQNLSASRPQDRQFILSSKKLLLSDSGFYLCAWSVTGGLYGYTFGSGTRLTVV.